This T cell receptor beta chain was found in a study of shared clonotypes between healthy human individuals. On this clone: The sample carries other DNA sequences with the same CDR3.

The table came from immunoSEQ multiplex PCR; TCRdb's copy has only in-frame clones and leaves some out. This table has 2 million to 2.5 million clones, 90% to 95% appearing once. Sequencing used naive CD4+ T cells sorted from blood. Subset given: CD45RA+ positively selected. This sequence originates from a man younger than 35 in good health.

DNA of the CDR3: TGTGCCAGCAGTGCGCAGCAAGAGACCCAGTACTTC. The encoded protein is CASSAQQETQYF. V gene TRBV2 combines with J gene TRBJ2-5; D is ambiguous. CDR3 length: 12 amino acids. Between the trimmed V and J ends, which lost 4 bases and 2 bases, there was a span of 5 bases. CDR1 is SNHLY and CDR2 is FYNNEI in the germline V gene.